The 28 T cell receptor beta chains listed next were all sequenced from one sample in a study of cytomegalovirus exposure and HLA in healthy donors. Both 60 Vbeta primers and 13 Jbeta primers went into the PCR. Produced via immunoSEQ multiplex PCR; TCRdb's table is partial and in-frame only. Here the sample spans 150,000 to 250,000 clones, 70% to 85% being singletons. The material sequenced was PBMCs. The origin of the receptors is a boy between 2 and 10 years old in good health and CMV-seronegative.

The gene calls are TRBV4-1 and TRBJ2-2; D ambiguous. CDR1 MGHRA and CDR2 YSYEKL come from the germline V gene. Deletions cut 0 bases from V and 4 bases from J, with 3 bases between. This CDR3 is 13 amino acids long. The DNA of the CDR3 is TGCGCCAGCAGCCAAGACAGCACCGGGGAGCTGTTTTTT. Translating gives CASSQDSTGELFF.

The chain employs TRBV15 and TRBJ2-1; the match to TRBD2 covers 7 bases. J lost 6 bases, V lost 8 bases, and 10 bases had no gene match. The CDR3 runs 14 residues. The germline gives CDR1 LNHNV, CDR2 YYDKDF (reference sequence). CDR3 DNA sequence: TGTGCCACCGGAGGTGAGTCTAGCGGCAATGAGCAGTTCTTC. Amino acid sequence: CATGGESSGNEQFF.

The table lists this clone with a count of one. This sequence joins TRBV4-3 and TRBJ1-2; a weak D match, TRBD1 (5 bases). The V end was cut by 4 bases, the J end by 6 bases, with 12 bases between. This CDR3 is 13 amino acids long. Per germline, CDR1 LGHNA and CDR2 YSLEER. The CDR3 loop reads CASSRHGGDGYTF. In nucleotides, the CDR3 is TGCGCCAGCAGCCGACATGGAGGGGATGGCTACACCTTC.

DNA of the CDR3: TGCAGCGTTCTCGGGGTGGGTGCTTCCGGGGAGCTGTTTTTT. Amino acids: CSVLGVGASGELFF. This sequence joins TRBV29-1 and TRBJ2-2, with a possible D match to TRBD2 (5 bases). Germline loops: CDR1 SQVTM, CDR2 ANQGSEA. This CDR3 has 14 amino acids. Trimming removed 5 bases from V and 6 bases from J, with 16 bases in between.

V is TRBV27 and J is TRBJ2-3; D is unresolved. The CDR3 is made up of 17 amino acids. V dropped 5 bases and J dropped 2 bases, with 20 bases sitting between them. Germline CDR1 and CDR2: MNHEY and SMNVEV (reference sequence). The CDR3 sequence is CASSPQRLGGTTDTQYF. Here the CDR3 DNA reads TGTGCCAGCAGTCCACAACGACTCGGCGGAACCACAGATACGCAGTATTTT.

As DNA, the CDR3 is TGTGCCAGTAGTCCCGACAGGCGGAGATATGGCTACACCTTC. Translating it yields CASSPDRRRYGYTF. This rearrangement joins TRBV19 to TRBJ1-2; D perhaps matches TRBD1 (6 bases). Looked up from germline, CDR1 is LNHDA and CDR2 is SQIVND (reference sequence). The V and J ends lost 5 bases and 5 bases respectively, with 15 bases between them. The CDR3 spans 14 residues. Full variable domain (rest looked up from reference TRBV19 and TRBJ1-2): DGGITQSPKYLFRKEGQNVTLSCEQNLNHDAMYWYRQDPGQGLRLIYYSQIVNDFQKGDIAEGYSVSREKKESFPLTVTSAQKNPTAFYLCASSPDRRRYGYTFGSGTRLTVV.

This clone was recorded once. V usage is TRBV7-2 and J usage is TRBJ1-1, with D perhaps matching TRBD1 (6 bases). V gave up 5 bases and J gave up 10 bases, with 14 bases separating them. Germline-derived CDR1 and CDR2 are SGHTA and FQGNSA. The CDR3 runs 12 residues. The CDR3 region is CASSRGGAVAFF. CDR3 sequence (DNA): TGTGCCAGCAGCCGAGGGGGGGCAGTAGCTTTCTTT.

The gene calls are TRBV15 and TRBJ1-1; D is ambiguous. CDR3 length: 14 amino acids. The V and J ends lost 0 bases and 6 bases respectively, with 11 bases between them. Germline-derived CDR1 and CDR2 are LNHNV and YYDKDF (reference sequence). CDR3 nucleotide sequence: TGTGCCACCAGCAGAGAGGGAGAAATCGCTGAAGCTTTCTTT. It codes for CATSREGEIAEAFF.

This clone was observed a few times. J is TRBJ1-2 and V is TRBV29-1, with 11 bases identical to TRBD1. The length of the CDR3 is 12 residues. J was trimmed by 8 bases and V by 6 bases; bases with no gene match: 5. Germline V lookup: CDR1 SQVTM, CDR2 ANQGSEA. Here the CDR3 reads CSVPGQGGGYTF. DNA of the CDR3: TGCAGCGTCCCGGGACAGGGGGGCGGCTACACCTTC.

The chain employs TRBV29-1 and TRBJ2-7; 7 bases align to TRBD1. Unmatched junction bases numbered 2, after V lost 4 bases and J lost 2 bases. The CDR3 is made up of 12 amino acids. In germline, CDR1 is SQVTM, CDR2 ANQGSEA. This CDR3 reads CSVAQGTYEQYF. For the CDR3, the DNA is TGCAGCGTTGCACAGGGGACCTACGAGCAGTACTTC.

About this clone: The same CDR3 arises from other DNA sequences in this sample as well. This rearrangement joins TRBV7-2 to TRBJ2-1; 9 bases map to TRBD2. Germline CDR1 and CDR2: SGHTA and FQGNSA. Losses at the gene ends were 5 bases for V and 2 bases for J; bases not matched to a gene: 4. The CDR3 is made up of 15 amino acids. CDR3 residues: CASSTSGGPYNEQFF. CDR3 coding DNA: TGTGCCAGCAGCACCAGCGGGGGGCCCTACAATGAGCAGTTCTTC.

V usage is TRBV7-9 and J usage is TRBJ1-6, with TRBD1 matching 9 bases. CDR3 length: 16 residues. Germline assignment: CDR1 SEHNR and CDR2 FQNEAQ (reference sequence). The trim removed 0 bases at V and 7 bases at J, leaving 4 bases unmatched. The CDR3 here is CASSLADRGPNSPLHF. The CDR3 nucleotides read TGTGCCAGCAGCTTAGCGGACAGGGGCCCAAATTCACCCCTCCACTTT.

The CDR3 is CSVVGTGNTEAFF. CDR3 sequence (DNA): TGCAGCGTTGTAGGGACAGGAAACACTGAAGCTTTCTTT. The genes are TRBV29-1 and TRBJ1-1, with 8 bases fitting TRBD1. Germline V gene data show CDR1 as SQVTM and CDR2 as ANQGSEA. This CDR3 has 13 residues. J lost 2 bases, V lost 4 bases, and 3 bases had no gene match.

The chain combines TRBV19 with TRBJ2-3; TRBD2 matches at 11 bases. V was clipped by 3 bases and J by 4 bases; unmatched bases: 3. The germline V gene has CDR1 LNHDA and CDR2 SQIVND (reference sequence). The CDR3 spans 15 residues. CDR3 protein: CASSILTSGADTQYF. Written as DNA, the CDR3 is TGTGCCAGTAGTATTTTGACTAGCGGGGCAGATACGCAGTATTTT.

The chain recombines TRBV27 with TRBJ1-2; D not resolved. This CDR3 is 15 amino acids long. CDR1 is MNHEY and CDR2 is SMNVEV in the germline V gene (reference sequence). The V gene lost 2 bases and the J gene lost 0 bases, with 10 bases spanning the gap. The CDR3: CASSLGPLPNYGYTF. In nucleotides, the CDR3 is TGTGCCAGCAGTTTAGGGCCCTTGCCTAACTATGGCTACACCTTC.

The chain has TRBV20-1 and TRBJ1-2; tentative D call: TRBD1 (5 bases). Germline V gives CDR1 DFQATT, CDR2 SNEGSKA (reference sequence). Between the trimmed V and J ends, which lost 6 bases and 6 bases, there was a span of 11 bases. The length of the CDR3 is 11 residues. The chain's CDR3 is CSAPRGDGYTF. The CDR3 nucleotides are TGCAGTGCCCCCCGGGGGGATGGCTACACCTTC.

The chain links TRBV7-2 to TRBJ1-2; TRBD1 is a possible D gene (6 bases). Germline CDR1 and CDR2: SGHTA and FQGNSA. The CDR3 runs 13 residues. The V and J ends lost 2 bases and 4 bases respectively, with 8 bases between them. Written as DNA, the CDR3 is TGTGCCAGCAGCTTATCCAGGGGCTATGGCTACACCTTC. It yields the protein CASSLSRGYGYTF.

This chain uses TRBV18 with TRBJ2-3; D is unclear. The CDR3 contains 11 residues. Germline V gene data show CDR1 as KGHSH and CDR2 as LQKENI. Trimming took off 6 bases at V and 8 bases at J, with 9 bases between the two ends. CDR3 in amino acids: CASSPGGTQYF. In nucleotides, the CDR3 is TGTGCCAGCTCCCCGGGTGGTACGCAGTATTTT.

V usage is TRBV4-2 and J usage is TRBJ1-3; 9 bases align to TRBD1. CDR1 is LGHNA and CDR2 is YNFKEQ in the germline V gene. CDR3 size: 16 residues. The ends lost 4 bases at V and 1 base at J; junction bases unmatched: 5. The CDR3 DNA is TGTGCCAGCAGCCCCAGACAGGGGGGATCTGGAAACACCATATATTTT. The encoded protein is CASSPRQGGSGNTIYF.

This chain joins TRBV6-5 and TRBJ1-1; the match to TRBD1 covers 9 bases. The CDR3 totals 16 residues. The J segment lost 1 base and the V segment lost 2 bases, leaving 5 bases of the junction unmatched. Germline-derived CDR1 and CDR2 are MNHEY and SVGAGI. CDR3 sequence: CASSYRTGVGNTEAFF. CDR3 in DNA: TGTGCCAGCAGTTACCGGACAGGGGTGGGGAACACTGAAGCTTTCTTT.

The chain couples TRBV5-5 to TRBJ1-2, with TRBD1 matching 7 bases. The CDR3 runs 14 residues. V lost 0 bases to trimming and J lost 6 bases; unmatched junction nucleotides: 5. Germline-derived CDR1 and CDR2 are SGHKS and YYEKEE (reference sequence). CDR3 region: CASSLDLDRHGYTF. CDR3 nucleotide sequence: TGTGCCAGCAGCTTGGATTTGGACAGGCATGGCTACACCTTC. The complete variable domain, with remaining parts taken from reference TRBV5-5 and TRBJ1-2, reads DAGVTQSPTHLIKTRGQQVTLRCSPISGHKSVSWYQQVLGQGPQFIFQYYEKEERGRGNFPDRFSARQFPNYSSELNVNALLLGDSALYLCASSLDLDRHGYTFGSGTRLTVV.

V and J are TRBV11-2 and TRBJ2-5; 11 bases match TRBD2. The DNA end is a closer match to TRBJ2-7, so the J assignment may be wrong. CDR1 and CDR2 from the germline V gene are SGHAT and FQNNGV. This CDR3 is 15 amino acids long. The chain's CDR3 is CASSAGTSGSYEQYF. CDR3 DNA: TGTGCCAGCAGCGCCGGGACTAGCGGAAGCTACGAGCAGTACTTC.

The J gene is TRBJ1-1, the V gene TRBV2, with D possibly matching TRBD1 (5 bases). This CDR3 is 15 amino acids long. Trimming cost V 4 bases and J 5 bases, with 17 bases left between them. Germline assignment: CDR1 SNHLY and CDR2 FYNNEI. This CDR3 is CASSVAGRDVTEAFF. The CDR3, as DNA: TGTGCCAGCAGTGTCGCAGGGCGGGATGTAACTGAAGCTTTCTTT.

The V and J genes are TRBV9 and TRBJ2-1, with 11 positions matching TRBD2. The CDR3 length is 16 residues. Germline CDR1 SGDLS, CDR2 YYNGEE. Germline trimming cut 3 bases from V and 1 base from J; bases unmatched to any gene: 3. The CDR3 coding sequence is TGTGCCAGCAGCGCGGGACTAGCGGCTTCCTACAATGAGCAGTTCTTC. It codes for CASSAGLAASYNEQFF.

The rearrangement links TRBV10-3 to TRBJ1-2; D might be TRBD1 (6 bases). V lost 3 bases and J lost 4, with 15 bases in between. The CDR3 contains 15 residues. The germline V gene encodes CDR1 ENHRY and CDR2 SYGVKD. Written as DNA, the CDR3 is TGTGCCATCAGTGATTGGAAGGACAGCATCTATGGCTACACCTTC. It encodes CAISDWKDSIYGYTF.

The chain is built from TRBV11-2 and TRBJ1-3, with unresolved D. Germline V lookup: CDR1 SGHAT, CDR2 FQNNGV. V gave up 6 bases and J gave up 3 bases, with 18 bases separating them. The CDR3 runs to 16 residues. CDR3: CASRGREMPYGNTIYF. The CDR3 nucleotides read TGTGCCAGCAGGGGTCGGGAGATGCCTTATGGAAACACCATATATTTT. The whole variable domain, filled in from reference TRBV11-2 and TRBJ1-3, reads EAGVAQSPRYKIIEKRQSVAFWCNPISGHATLYWYQQILGQGPKLLIQFQNNGVVDDSQLPKDRFSAERLKGVDSTLKIQPAKLEDSAVYLCASRGREMPYGNTIYFGEGSWLTVV.

V is TRBV9 and J is TRBJ2-1, with TRBD2 matching over 7 bases. The CDR3 extends over 12 amino acids. V shed 4 bases and J 9 bases; nucleotides not matched to a gene: 4. Germline CDR1 is SGDLS and CDR2 is YYNGEE. The DNA of the CDR3 is TGTGCCAGCAGCCCATGGGGGGGTGAGCAGTTCTTC. Its protein product is CASSPWGGEQFF.

The chain is built from TRBV7-2 and TRBJ1-6, with 7 bases that match TRBD1. The germline CDR1 and CDR2 sequences are SGHTA and FQGNSA. CDR3 length equals 14 residues. J was trimmed by 9 bases and V by 1 base; bases with no gene match: 3. In DNA form, the CDR3 reads TGTGCCAGCAGCTTAGTACAGGGGAGTTCACCCCTCCACTTT. Translation: CASSLVQGSSPLHF. Complete variable domain (other parts from reference TRBV7-2 and TRBJ1-6): GAGVSQSPSNKVTEKGKDVELRCDPISGHTALYWYRQSLGQGLEFLIYFQGNSAPDKSGLPSDRFSAERTGGSVSTLTIQRTQQEDSAVYLCASSLVQGSSPLHFGNGTRLTVT.